This is a list of T cell receptor beta chains from one sample in a study of T cells after yellow fever vaccination. TCRdb recomputed calls from the 5' RACE reads with MiXCR, one row per CDR3 protein. The sample comprises some 320,000 distinct CDR3 sequences, more than 8.5% of which are singletons, and 18% rests with the top ten. The input for sequencing was PBMCs, taken on the day of the first yellow fever vaccination. The receptors were gathered from a young man who received the YFV17D yellow fever vaccine. Each CDR3 is given without its conserved first and last residue. Each record gives: V gene, CDR3 protein.

v_call: TRBV6-2/TRBV6-3; cdr3_aa: ASSYGGAFLSPFYEQY
v_call: TRBV7-6; cdr3_aa: ASSQSGGSPEQY
v_call: TRBV4-3; cdr3_aa: ASSQERRLFLTEAF
v_call: TRBV6-5; cdr3_aa: ASSYRATGGSGYT
v_call: TRBV5-1; cdr3_aa: ASSSTRLADTDTQY
v_call: TRBV13; cdr3_aa: ASSAEAGLAEETQY
v_call: TRBV7-2; cdr3_aa: ASSRNQGNYGYT
v_call: TRBV10-3; cdr3_aa: AISERPGTEYGYT
v_call: TRBV5-6; cdr3_aa: ASSRAVSTTNYGYT
v_call: TRBV5-6; cdr3_aa: ASSLGPPPNYGYT
v_call: TRBV11-1; cdr3_aa: ASSRGLAGGLSTDTQY
v_call: TRBV12-3/TRBV12-4; cdr3_aa: ASSLRAGQEGDTQY